The clone carrying this TCR beta chain was observed a few times. The CDR3 consists of 15 residues. Germline CDR1 and CDR2: DFQATT and SNEGSKA (reference sequence). The ends lost 6 bases at V and 6 bases at J; junction bases unmatched: 10. This sample was taken from a study of spatial heterogeneity in lung cancer. Study at large: The count of detected beta-chain sequences consistently exceeded that of alpha-chain sequences.

Noted time point: sample taken at primary tumor resection. No cells were sorted before sequencing. The whole RNA sequenced was extracted from tumor, nontumor lung or frozen PBMC. Donation came from 70 or so patients with untreated early-stage non-small cell lung cancer. TCRdb re-called the 5' RACE reads with MiXCR, one entry per CDR3 protein. The sample holds around 48,000 distinct CDR3 sequences, less than 5.5% seen once. The sequencing here drew on PBMCs, taken at surgery. The rearrangement uses TRBV20-1 and TRBJ2-7; 14 bases are shared with TRBD2. The sequence derives from a male donor with early-stage non-small cell lung cancer. The CDR3 sequence: CSARRGTSGSSEQYF. The CDR3 nucleotides are TGCAGTGCCAGACGCGGGACTAGCGGGAGTAGCGAGCAGTACTTC.